This record looks at one T cell receptor beta chain sequence and its context. The antigen remains unidentified. The data were obtained in a study of regulatory T cells in long-lasting Graves disease. General observations from the study: The study found TRBV28, TRBJ1-2 and TRBJ2-5 favored in persistent disease. TCR diversity was lower in persistent Graves' patients than in newly diagnosed ones.

The germline V gene encodes CDR1 SGHDT and CDR2 YYEEEE. Trimming stripped 0 bases from V and 3 bases from J, with 10 bases between. CDR3 size: 14 residues. In building TCR beta libraries, iRepertoire HTBI primers were used together with Arm-PCR of CDR3 regions. How the authors handled the data: 60 to 65 TRBV and some 15 TRBJ segments were identified across samples. TCRdb used MiXCR to reprocess the multiplex PCR reads, holding one entry per CDR3 protein. The authors' filters were not applied to this entry. Of roughly 700,000 distinct CDR3 sequences listed, around 30% were seen once; the top ten hold about two fifths. Time point indicated: persistent/refractory GD, antithyroid drugs over 5 years with positive TRAb. Making the TCR library involved RNA that had been extracted from PBMCs. Diagnoses of Graves' disease were made by American Thyroid Association guidelines.

This receptor was taken from a female donor with Graves disease. V gene TRBV5-6 combines with J gene TRBJ2-7, with D tentatively TRBD1 (5 bases). The sequencing used peripheral blood mononuclear cells (PBMCs), collected when the disease was refractory, from a patient treated with antithyroid drugs. The CDR3 region is CASSLELDIYEQYF. The DNA of the CDR3 is TGTGCCAGCAGCTTGGAACTGGACATCTACGAGCAGTACTTC. Using reference TRBV5-6 and TRBJ2-7 for the parts outside the CDR3, the full variable domain is DAGVTQSPTHLIKTRGQQVTLRCSPKSGHDTVSWYQQALGQGPQFIFQYYEEEERQRGNFPDRFSGHQFPNYSSELNVNALLLGDSALYLCASSLELDIYEQYFGPGTRLTVT.